This passage covers 28 T cell receptor beta chains from one sample sequenced in a study of shared clonotypes between healthy human individuals. The protocol was immunoSEQ multiplex PCR, while the TCRdb copy is restricted to in-frame clones and leaves out a portion. The table has under 650,000 clones, about 96% seen once. The specimen was naive CD4+ T cells sorted from blood. The sample's subset: CD45RA+ positively selected. Every receptor here comes from a woman aged 25 to 39 in good health.

This rearrangement joins TRBV7-8 to TRBJ2-2; 11 nucleotides line up with TRBD2. In germline, CDR1 is SGHVS, CDR2 FQNEAQ. With V trimmed by 5 bases and J by 8 bases, 16 bases remained unmatched. The CDR3 is 18 amino acids. As DNA, the CDR3 is TGTGCCAGCAGCCATCCAGGAGCTAGCGGGAGGAAGAAAGGGGAGCTGTTTTTT. Its translation is CASSHPGASGRKKGELFF.

The chain joins TRBV5-1 to TRBJ2-7, with TRBD1 matching over 10 bases. V was pared by 2 bases and J by 6 bases, with 8 bases of the junction left unmatched. CDR1 SGHRS and CDR2 YFSETQ come from the germline V gene. This CDR3 has 15 residues. As DNA, the CDR3 is TGCGCCAGCAGCTTTACCGGGACAGGGGCCGGCGAGCAGTACTTC. It encodes CASSFTGTGAGEQYF.

The rearrangement links TRBV4-1 to TRBJ2-5; D gene unclear. The CDR3 contains 14 residues. The germline CDR1 and CDR2 sequences are MGHRA and YSYEKL. V lost 5 bases and J lost 2, with 12 bases in between. This chain's CDR3 is CASSTPRDQETQYF. CDR3 nucleotide sequence: TGCGCCAGCAGCACACCTAGAGATCAAGAGACCCAGTACTTC.

This sequence joins TRBV11-2 and TRBJ1-4; 7 bases fit TRBD1. The trim removed 5 bases at V and 5 bases at J, leaving 5 bases unmatched. Germline V gene data show CDR1 as SGHAT and CDR2 as FQNNGV. The CDR3 consists of 14 residues. This CDR3 reads CASSRGQLNEKLFF. The CDR3 nucleotides are TGTGCCAGCAGCCGGGGACAGTTAAATGAAAAACTGTTTTTT.

V usage is TRBV7-8 and J usage is TRBJ2-7; no reliable D call. Germline V CDR1 and CDR2: SGHVS, FQNEAQ. V lost 5 bases and J 0 bases, leaving 11 bases between the germline ends. This CDR3 has 14 residues. CDR3 in DNA: TGTGCCAGCAGCCCTAACCGATTCTCCTACGAGCAGTACTTC. Translated, it gives CASSPNRFSYEQYF.

The chain combines TRBV2 with TRBJ2-1, with TRBD2 identical over 11 bases. CDR3 length: 15 residues. V shed 4 bases and J 9 bases; nucleotides not matched to a gene: 8. Germline CDR1 reads SNHLY; CDR2 reads FYNNEI. The CDR3 nucleotides are TGTGCCAGCAGTGCATTAGCGGGAGGGCCGGGTGAGCAGTTCTTC. Translating it yields CASSALAGGPGEQFF.

The V call is TRBV11-2, the J call TRBJ1-2, with 9 bases matching TRBD1. Germline V gene sequence: CDR1 SGHAT, CDR2 FQNNGV. The J segment lost 1 base and the V segment lost 5 bases, leaving 8 bases of the junction unmatched. The length of the CDR3 is 16 residues. DNA of the CDR3: TGTGCCAGCAGCCCCATCGGGGACAGGGATAACTATGGCTACACCTTC. This sequence encodes CASSPIGDRDNYGYTF.

The chain recombines TRBV5-1 with TRBJ2-1; 12 bases match TRBD2. Germline trimming cut 4 bases from V and 7 bases from J; bases unmatched to any gene: 6. The CDR3 contains 15 residues. The germline V gene has CDR1 SGHRS and CDR2 YFSETQ. CDR3 nucleotide sequence: TGCGCCAGCAGCAAACTAGCGGGAGGAGGAAATGAGCAGTTCTTC. Its translation is CASSKLAGGGNEQFF.

The chain combines TRBV10-2 with TRBJ2-3; TRBD2 matches at 11 bases. The CDR3 consists of 14 residues. Germline lookup yields CDR1 WSHSY and CDR2 SAAADI. Trimming cost V 7 bases and J 4 bases; bases outside gene matches: 4. CDR3 amino acids: CASNVAGGADTQYF. In nucleotides, the CDR3 is TGCGCCAGCAACGTAGCGGGAGGGGCAGATACGCAGTATTTT.

CDR3 in amino acids: CASSQERDVSYEQYF. CDR3 coding DNA: TGTGCCAGCAGCCAAGAACGCGACGTTTCCTACGAGCAGTACTTC. The V and J genes are TRBV4-2 and TRBJ2-7; no reliable D call. Trimming removed 0 bases from V and 1 base from J, with 10 bases in between. The CDR3 spans 15 residues. Per the germline V gene, CDR1 is LGHNA and CDR2 is YNFKEQ.

The chain recombines TRBV11-1 with TRBJ1-1, with 8 bases fitting TRBD1. The CDR3 length is 15 residues. J was trimmed by 0 bases and V by 5 bases; bases with no gene match: 5. CDR1 and CDR2 (germline): SGHAT, FQDESV (reference sequence). This chain's CDR3 is CASSPRTGMNTEAFF. The DNA of the CDR3 is TGTGCCAGCAGCCCGCGGACAGGGATGAACACTGAAGCTTTCTTT.

The chain joins TRBV7-7 to TRBJ2-5; tentative D call: TRBD2 (5 bases). This CDR3 has 13 residues. V lost 5 bases, J lost 5 bases, and 12 bases lay in between. The germline V gene has CDR1 SSHAT and CDR2 FNYEAQ (reference sequence). CDR3 region: CASSKDRGETQYF. CDR3 nucleotide sequence: TGTGCCAGCAGCAAGGACCGGGGTGAGACCCAGTACTTC.

The chain uses TRBV28 and TRBJ1-3; D is possibly TRBD1 (5 bases). V was cut by 5 bases and J by 2 bases, with 10 bases left in between. Germline CDR1 is MDHEN and CDR2 is SYDVKM. The CDR3 loop spans 14 amino acids. CDR3 amino acids: CASSQGGPGNTIYF. CDR3 bases: TGTGCCAGCAGTCAGGGAGGCCCTGGAAACACCATATATTTT.

The rearrangement uses TRBV28 and TRBJ2-6; D gene unclear. This CDR3 spans 16 amino acids. Germline V gene data show CDR1 as MDHEN and CDR2 as SYDVKM. Trimming pared 6 bases from V and 3 bases from J, leaving 15 bases between. DNA of the CDR3: TGTGCCAGCAGCTCGAGCTGGGCAGATGGGGCCAACGTCCTGACTTTC. This sequence encodes CASSSSWADGANVLTF.

The CDR3 DNA reads as TGTGCCAGCAATGTTAACAGGGGGACTGAAGCTTTCTTT. Its translation is CASNVNRGTEAFF. The rearrangement links TRBV2 to TRBJ1-1; TRBD1 agrees at 8 bases. This CDR3 is built from 13 residues. V dropped 7 bases and J dropped 5; count of bases not matched to a gene: 6. The germline V gene has CDR1 SNHLY and CDR2 FYNNEI.

This chain uses TRBV28 with TRBJ2-7; 10 bases agree with TRBD2. J gave up 4 bases and V 6 bases, and 9 bases lay outside the gene matches. Germline V lookup: CDR1 MDHEN, CDR2 SYDVKM. The CDR3 length is 15 residues. The CDR3 sequence is CASRPHLAGVYEQYF. DNA of the CDR3: TGTGCCAGCAGGCCGCACCTAGCGGGAGTATACGAGCAGTACTTC.

The chain employs TRBV19 and TRBJ2-1, with D possibly being TRBD2 (5 bases). The V and J ends lost 6 bases and 4 bases respectively, with 13 bases between them. CDR3 length equals 14 residues. The V gene's germline CDR1 is LNHDA and CDR2 SQIVND (reference sequence). CDR3 sequence (DNA): TGTGCCAGTAGCTCCGGGGTGGGGTACAATGAGCAGTTCTTC. Its protein is CASSSGVGYNEQFF.

The gene calls are TRBV4-1 and TRBJ2-1; 9 positions match TRBD1. The CDR3 contains 17 residues. Germline V gene lookup returns CDR1 MGHRA and CDR2 YSYEKL. Trimming at V came to 4 bases and at J to 8 bases, leaving 15 bases not matched to a gene. CDR3 sequence: CASSPRRPGQGIDEQFF. The CDR3 bases are TGCGCCAGCAGCCCGCGAAGACCGGGACAGGGAATCGATGAGCAGTTCTTC.

The gene calls are TRBV7-2 and TRBJ2-2; 11 bases are shared with TRBD2. Germline assignment: CDR1 SGHTA and CDR2 FQGNSA. Losses at the gene ends were 4 bases for V and 5 bases for J; bases not matched to a gene: 3. CDR3 length: 15 amino acids. The CDR3 DNA reads TGTGCCAGCAGCTCGACTAGCGGGACGACCGGGGAGCTGTTTTTT. It is translated as CASSSTSGTTGELFF.

This clone was counted a single time. The chain combines TRBV10-2 with TRBJ1-3; 10 bases align to TRBD1. Germline V lookup: CDR1 WSHSY, CDR2 SAAADI. Trimming removed 6 bases from V and 2 bases from J; junction bases left unmatched: 4. There are 15 residues in the CDR3. This chain's CDR3 is CASRGQGITGNTIYF. As DNA, the CDR3 is TGCGCCAGCAGGGGACAGGGGATCACTGGAAACACCATATATTTT.

The chain recombines TRBV13 with TRBJ2-5; maybe TRBD1 (6 bases). Gene TRBJ2-7 matches the end of the DNA better, so the J call may be wrong. CDR1 PRHDT and CDR2 FYEKMQ come from the germline V gene (reference sequence). CDR3 length: 14 amino acids. As DNA, the CDR3 is TGTGCCAGCAGGAAAAGTGTACAGGGATACGAGCAGTACTTC. Its protein is CASRKSVQGYEQYF.

The V call is TRBV11-2, the J call TRBJ2-6; TRBD1 might be the D (6 bases). The CDR3 totals 17 residues. Per germline, CDR1 SGHAT and CDR2 FQNNGV. Trimming cost V 6 bases and J 0 bases, with 15 bases left between them. The CDR3 region is CASRSPGHSSGANVLTF. As DNA, the CDR3 is TGTGCCAGCAGGTCCCCGGGACATAGCTCTGGGGCCAACGTCCTGACTTTC.

V and J are TRBV6-1 and TRBJ2-1, with 9 positions matching TRBD2. Germline trimming cut 5 bases from V and 9 bases from J; bases unmatched to any gene: 11. The CDR3 sequence is 15 residues long. Germline assignment: CDR1 MNHNS and CDR2 SASEGT. CDR3 nucleotide sequence: TGTGCCAGCAGTCAGACTAGCGGTTTTGAGGGTGAGCAGTTCTTC. Translated: CASSQTSGFEGEQFF.

This clone appeared a few times. Other DNA sequences in the same sample also yield this CDR3. The V and J genes are TRBV7-9 and TRBJ1-1, with no clear D. Germline CDR1 and CDR2: SEHNR and FQNEAQ (reference sequence). V lost 1 base, J lost 3 bases, and 9 bases lay in between. This CDR3 spans 14 amino acids. The CDR3 is CASSLEWGHTEAFF. The CDR3 bases are TGTGCCAGCAGCTTAGAGTGGGGTCACACTGAAGCTTTCTTT.

This rearrangement joins TRBV6-5 to TRBJ2-7; TRBD2 matches 11 bases. The junction had 7 bases not matched to a gene; V was cut back by 6 bases and J by 6 bases. Germline CDR1 MNHEY, CDR2 SVGAGI. This CDR3 comprises 14 residues. The CDR3 nucleotides are TGTGCCAGCAGGGGTAGCGGGAGGGCCCCCGAGCAGTACTTC. Protein product: CASRGSGRAPEQYF.

The chain links TRBV28 to TRBJ2-2; D is perhaps TRBD2 (5 bases). V lost 2 bases to trimming and J lost 0 bases, with 10 bases between them. The CDR3 contains 16 residues. Germline assignment: CDR1 MDHEN and CDR2 SYDVKM. The chain's CDR3 is CASSLVLAANTGELFF. The CDR3 DNA follows: TGTGCCAGCAGTTTAGTTCTAGCAGCGAACACCGGGGAGCTGTTTTTT.

The V gene is TRBV10-2, the J gene TRBJ1-2; no clear D. Germline V gene lookup returns CDR1 WSHSY and CDR2 SAAADI. V was shortened by 3 bases and J by 4 bases, with 9 bases between the two germline ends. The length of the CDR3 is 13 residues. CDR3 amino acids: CASSDPGIYGYTF. CDR3 DNA: TGCGCCAGCAGTGATCCGGGAATCTATGGCTACACCTTC.

The gene calls are TRBV30 and TRBJ1-2; 8 nucleotides align to TRBD1. The germline V gene encodes CDR1 GTSNPN and CDR2 SVGIG (reference sequence). This CDR3 contains 14 residues. The J segment lost 8 bases and the V segment lost 0 bases, leaving 8 bases of the junction unmatched. The chain's CDR3 is CAWSVLTGTGGYTF. Here the CDR3 DNA reads TGTGCCTGGAGTGTACTCACTGGGACAGGCGGCTACACCTTC.